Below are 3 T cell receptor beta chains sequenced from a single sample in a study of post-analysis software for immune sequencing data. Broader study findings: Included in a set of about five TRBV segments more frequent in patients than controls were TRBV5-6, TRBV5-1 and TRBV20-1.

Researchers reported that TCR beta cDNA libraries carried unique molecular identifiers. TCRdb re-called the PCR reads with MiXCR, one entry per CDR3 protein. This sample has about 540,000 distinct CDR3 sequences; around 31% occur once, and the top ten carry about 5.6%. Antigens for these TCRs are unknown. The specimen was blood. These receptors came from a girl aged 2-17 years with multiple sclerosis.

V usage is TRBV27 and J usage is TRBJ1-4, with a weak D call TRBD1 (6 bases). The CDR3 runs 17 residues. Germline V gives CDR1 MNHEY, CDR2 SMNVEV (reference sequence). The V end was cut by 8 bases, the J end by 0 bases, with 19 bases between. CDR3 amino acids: CASGTRAGAATNEKLFF. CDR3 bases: TGTGCCAGCGGGACCCGGGCGGGGGCTGCAACTAATGAAAAACTGTTTTTT.

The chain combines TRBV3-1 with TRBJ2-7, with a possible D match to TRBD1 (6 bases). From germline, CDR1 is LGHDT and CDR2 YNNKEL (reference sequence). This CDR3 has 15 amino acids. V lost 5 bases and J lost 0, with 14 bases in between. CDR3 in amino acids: CASSSQGSFSYEQYF. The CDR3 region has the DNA TGTGCCAGCAGCTCACAGGGATCATTCTCCTACGAGCAGTACTTC.

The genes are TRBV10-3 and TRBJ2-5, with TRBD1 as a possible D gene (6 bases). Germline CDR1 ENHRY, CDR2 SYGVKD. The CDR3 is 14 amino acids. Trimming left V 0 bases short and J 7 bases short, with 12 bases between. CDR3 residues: CAISESVGRGTQYF. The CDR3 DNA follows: TGTGCCATCAGTGAGTCGGTGGGCAGGGGGACCCAGTACTTC.